This T cell receptor beta chain was documented in a study of T cell changes during pregnancy in multiple sclerosis. CDR3 length: 15 residues. V was clipped by 0 bases and J by 3 bases; unmatched bases: 2. Germline CDR1 reads LNHDA; CDR2 reads SQIVND (reference sequence). Using immunoSEQ multiplex PCR, the repertoire was profiled, and TCRdb retains in-frame clones only, with some absent. The table records about 100,000 clones, more than 85% of them present only once. Material: peripheral blood, obtained in the second trimester of pregnancy. This receptor was taken from a female donor with multiple sclerosis, enrolled in a pregnancy study. V gene TRBV19 combines with J gene TRBJ2-7; 10 bases match TRBD1. CDR3 coding DNA: TGTGCCAGTAGTATAGAAGGGACAGGGGACTACGAGCAGTACTTC. Encoded protein: CASSIEGTGDYEQYF. Filled out from reference TRBV19 and TRBJ2-7, the complete variable domain reads DGGITQSPKYLFRKEGQNVTLSCEQNLNHDAMYWYRQDPGQGLRLIYYSQIVNDFQKGDIAEGYSVSREKKESFPLTVTSAQKNPTAFYLCASSIEGTGDYEQYFGPGTRLTVT.